This T cell receptor beta chain stems from a study of Graves' ophthalmopathy and Graves' hyperthyroidism. RNA transcripts provided the template for amplifying TCR beta CDR3 regions. The first-round RT-PCR employed HTBI primers together with the Qiagen OneStep RT-PCR kit. A multiplex PCR was then performed as the second round. In TCRdb, the multiplex PCR reads were re-called with MiXCR into one record per CDR3 protein. Altogether around 15,000 distinct CDR3 sequences are present, around 46% being singletons, with the ten largest covering 25%. Study observations and caveats: Ophthalmopathy progression was predicted by the model at 70.59% sensitivity and roughly 72% specificity.

In this cohort's terms, stable hyperthyroidism meant no ophthalmopathy by 18 months of follow-up. This clonotype was found once. Its antigen is undetermined. Unmatched junction bases numbered 5, after V lost 3 bases and J lost 9 bases. The length of the CDR3 is 15 residues. Germline V gene sequence: CDR1 KGHDR, CDR2 SFDVKD. The rearrangement links TRBV24-1 to TRBJ2-1; 12 bases fit TRBD2. Source material: peripheral blood. The sequence came from a woman aged 40 to 50 with stable Graves' hyperthyroidism. The CDR3 bases are TGTGCCACCAGTGATCCTAGCGGGAGGGCCGGTGAGCAGTTCTTC. Its protein product is CATSDPSGRAGEQFF.